This T cell receptor beta chain is from a study of beta chain features in type 1 diabetes. The CDR3 contains 14 residues. The trim removed 7 bases at V and 6 bases at J, leaving 13 bases unmatched. Per the germline V gene, CDR1 is SQVTM and CDR2 is ANQGSEA. Isolated RNA was reverse transcribed in full, so expressed TCRB transcripts were sequenced. The method was immunoSEQ multiplex PCR; TCRdb's version includes in-frame clones alone and lacks a portion of them. The sample has hundreds of thousands of clones; over 25% are singletons. The chain has TRBV29-1 and TRBJ2-7; 9 bases agree with TRBD1. This receptor was identified in a young man in good health. What was sequenced was naive CD4+ T cells from blood. The CDR3 region is CSAKSGTGNGEQYF. The CDR3 coding sequence is TGCAGCGCCAAATCTGGGACAGGGAACGGCGAGCAGTACTTC.